This T cell receptor (beta chain) was sequenced for a study of CD8 T cells in Susac syndrome. Negative magnetic isolation gave CD8+ and CD4+ cells; FACS enriched CD8+ TEMRA. With random hexamers, 0.5 to 1 ug RNA was reverse transcribed. TCRdb reprocessed the immunoSEQ multiplex PCR reads with MiXCR, giving one entry per CDR3 protein. The table has 150,000 to 200,000 distinct CDR3 sequences, approximately 93% seen once. Germline V gene sequence: CDR1 KGHDR, CDR2 SFDVKD. The CDR3 spans 13 residues. Trimming took 10 bases from V and 2 from J, leaving 12 bases between them. Sequenced sample: CD4+ T cells from PBMCs. The receptor's source is a human donor with multiple sclerosis. The chain links TRBV24-1 to TRBJ2-3, with D possibly being TRBD1 (6 bases). The CDR3 here is CATTTGLTDTQYF. For the CDR3, the DNA is TGTGCCACTACGACAGGTCTCACAGATACGCAGTATTTT.